These 5 T cell receptor beta chains originate from one sample sequenced in a study of T cell changes during pregnancy in multiple sclerosis. Profiling relied on immunoSEQ multiplex PCR, and the TCRdb table lists in-frame clones only, not all of them. The sample has fewer than 80,000 clones; roughly nine tenths are singletons. The material sequenced was peripheral blood, taken in the first trimester of pregnancy. These receptors all stem from a female donor in good health, enrolled as a control in a pregnancy study.

In this sample, this clone turned up once. The chain employs TRBV9 and TRBJ2-3; TRBD2 is a possible D gene (7 bases). V was trimmed by 6 bases and J by 0 bases, leaving 14 bases between them. This CDR3 has 15 residues. Germline V gene lookup returns CDR1 SGDLS and CDR2 YYNGEE. Here the CDR3 reads CASTTGGPSTDTQYF. For the CDR3, the DNA is TGTGCCAGCACAACCGGGGGGCCGAGCACAGATACGCAGTATTTT.

This clone was recorded only once. This chain links TRBV6-5 with TRBJ2-5; D is possibly TRBD1 (5 bases). The CDR3 sequence is 15 residues long. V gave up 2 bases and J gave up 2 bases, with 12 bases separating them. Germline V lookup: CDR1 MNHEY, CDR2 SVGAGI. CDR3 bases: TGTGCCAGCAGTTACACTCGACAGTTGCAAGAGACCCAGTACTTC. Translated: CASSYTRQLQETQYF.

This clone was counted between two and nine times. The V gene is TRBV27, the J gene TRBJ1-2; TRBD1 might be the D (5 bases). Looked up from germline, CDR1 is MNHEY and CDR2 is SMNVEV (reference sequence). The V and J ends lost 6 bases and 2 bases respectively, with 22 bases between them. CDR3 size: 17 residues. In DNA, the CDR3 is TGTGCCAGCAGGGCGTCTGGTGGGGGAGGGAGGAACTATGGCTACACCTTC. Translated: CASRASGGGGRNYGYTF.

The rearrangement joins TRBV13 to TRBJ2-2, with 7 bases matching TRBD1. J gave up 1 base and V 4 bases, and 6 bases lay outside the gene matches. CDR3 length equals 16 residues. Germline CDR1 reads PRHDT; CDR2 reads FYEKMQ (reference sequence). This CDR3 is CASSYRQGRNTGELFF. The CDR3 DNA sequence: TGTGCCAGCAGCTACCGACAGGGCCGGAACACCGGGGAGCTGTTTTTT.

J is TRBJ2-3 and V is TRBV5-1, with 11 bases lining up with TRBD2. Germline V gene lookup returns CDR1 SGHRS and CDR2 YFSETQ. Losses at the gene ends were 4 bases for V and 2 bases for J; bases not matched to a gene: 3. The CDR3 sequence is 15 residues long. CDR3 protein: CASSLLAGVTDTQYF. The DNA of the CDR3 is TGCGCCAGCAGCCTACTAGCGGGGGTCACAGATACGCAGTATTTT.